This paragraph reports one T cell receptor beta chain. These data originate in a study of T cell changes during pregnancy in multiple sclerosis. The assay was immunoSEQ multiplex PCR, and TCRdb's table has in-frame clones only and misses some. This table holds more than 20,000 clones, roughly 91% found once. CDR3 length: 13 amino acids. The ends were cut back, 5 bases at V and 0 bases at J, with 7 bases in the middle. Germline assignment: CDR1 MNHEY and CDR2 SVGAGI. The source is a female donor with multiple sclerosis, enrolled in a pregnancy study. This chain joins TRBV6-5 and TRBJ1-1, with D uncertain. The specimen was CD8+ T cells from peripheral blood mononuclear cells, collected in the third trimester of pregnancy. This CDR3 is CASSGHLNTEAFF. DNA for the CDR3: TGTGCCAGCAGTGGGCATCTGAACACTGAAGCTTTCTTT.